The 4 T cell receptor beta chains below were found in one sample sequenced in a study of shared clonotypes between healthy human individuals. The data were produced by immunoSEQ multiplex PCR, yet TCRdb's version contains in-frame clones alone and is incomplete. The sample includes millions of clones, just over 90% of them seen just once. Naivety among CD8 cells was defined by CD45RO negativity and positive CCR7 selection, thereby excluding terminally differentiated effector memory CD45RA+ cells. The source material was naive CD8+ T cells from PBMCs. All receptors derive from a man aged 18 to 29 in good health. Some clones in this sample may be carry-over from other donors' samples.

The V gene is TRBV11-2, the J gene TRBJ2-1; no clear D. CDR1 is SGHAT, CDR2 FQNNGV, per germline. Trimming removed 1 base at V and 5 bases at J, with 21 bases between. The CDR3 is 18 amino acids. The CDR3 nucleotides read TGTGCCAGCAGCTTAGTTCTTGGCTCCCTGTCCTTTAACAATGAGCAGTTCTTC. Translating it yields CASSLVLGSLSFNNEQFF.

This sequence joins TRBV13 and TRBJ2-6, with 9 bases fitting TRBD1. V trimming: 5 bases; J trimming: 2 bases; junction bases outside the gene matches: 13. This CDR3 contains 19 residues. Per germline, CDR1 PRHDT and CDR2 FYEKMQ (reference sequence). Here the CDR3 reads CASSLNSGTGPPGANVLTF. The CDR3 bases are TGTGCCAGCAGCCTCAACTCCGGGACAGGGCCCCCTGGGGCCAACGTCCTGACTTTC.

V and J are TRBV28 and TRBJ2-1; perhaps TRBD2 as D (5 bases). The germline gives CDR1 MDHEN, CDR2 SYDVKM. The CDR3 is 16 amino acids. V was cut by 2 bases and J by 0 bases, with 11 bases left in between. The CDR3 DNA sequence: TGTGCCAGCAGTTTAAATGCGGGCCTCTCCTACAATGAGCAGTTCTTC. It translates to CASSLNAGLSYNEQFF.

The rearrangement links TRBV27 to TRBJ2-7; 11 positions agree with TRBD2. With 6 bases clipped from V and 1 base from J, the junction kept 11 bases outside the gene matches. The CDR3 has 17 amino acids. Germline CDR1 MNHEY, CDR2 SMNVEV (reference sequence). The CDR3 DNA is TGTGCCAGCAGGGGACTAGCGGCAAGAGACGGATCCTACGAGCAGTACTTC. Its protein is CASRGLAARDGSYEQYF.